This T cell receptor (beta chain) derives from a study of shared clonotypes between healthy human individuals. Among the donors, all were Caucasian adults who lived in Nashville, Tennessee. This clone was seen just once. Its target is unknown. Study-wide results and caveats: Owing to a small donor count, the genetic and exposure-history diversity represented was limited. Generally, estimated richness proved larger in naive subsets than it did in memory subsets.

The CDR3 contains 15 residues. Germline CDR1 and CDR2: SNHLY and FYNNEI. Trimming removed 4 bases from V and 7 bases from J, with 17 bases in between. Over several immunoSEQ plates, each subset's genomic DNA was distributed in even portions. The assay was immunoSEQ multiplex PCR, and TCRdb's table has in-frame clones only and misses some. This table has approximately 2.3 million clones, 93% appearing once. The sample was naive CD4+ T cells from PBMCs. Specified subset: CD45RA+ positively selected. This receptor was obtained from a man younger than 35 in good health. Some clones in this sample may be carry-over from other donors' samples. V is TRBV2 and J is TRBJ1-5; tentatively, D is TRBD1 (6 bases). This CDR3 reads CASSVRPGARQPQHF. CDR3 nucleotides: TGTGCCAGCAGTGTTAGACCGGGGGCGAGGCAGCCCCAGCATTTT.